A few counts support the clone carrying this T cell receptor beta chain. One base away lies a much larger clone, so this may be a sequencing read error. This sample stems from a study of early T cells in non-severe SARS-CoV-2 infection. The CDR3 runs to 13 residues. Germline V gene sequence: CDR1 SQVTM, CDR2 ANQGSEA. V lost 6 bases and J lost 9; bases outside the gene matches: 14. As part of library construction, unique molecular identifiers were attached to individual cDNA molecules. From the 5' RACE reads, TCRdb called clonotypes with MiXCR, one entry per CDR3 protein. The table has 25,000 to 35,000 distinct CDR3 sequences, 6.6% seen once.

This clonotype originated in an adult who was a healthcare worker with PCR-confirmed SARS-CoV-2 infection or an uninfected control (not recorded which). The V gene is TRBV29-1, the J gene TRBJ2-7, with 7 bases identical to TRBD2. The material sequenced was whole blood. CDR3 sequence (DNA): TGCAGCGTCCAGGGCCCACGGGGGGACGGGCAGTACTTC. This encodes CSVQGPRGDGQYF.